What follows describes a single T cell receptor beta chain. This clonotype is identified as medium-sized (0.01 to 0.1%). Its antigen is unknown. Base qualities are missing; no much larger clone stands one base away. Libraries were constructed by PCR. Sequenced using an Illumina HiSeq 4000. Bulk TCR libraries were made following a previously described method, with the TCR primers given in Table S5. The Qiagen AllPrep DNA/RNA kit was used to purify total RNA. Before any analysis, reads coming from multiple sequencing runs of the same library were combined into one pool. The original methods were these. Reads were retained only if an exact TCR constant sequence was present, and the retained reads were trimmed to 150 nt and grouped according to their 12-nt molecular barcodes. Reads inside each barcode group were sub-clustered using a 15% Levenshtein threshold, and a quality-weighted consensus sequence was constructed for each RNA molecule. Non-functional sequences were discarded, and so were lower-count sequences lying one edit away from another sequence. Based on fitting two negative binomial distributions, any barcode sub-cluster with under 20% of the maximum read count was discarded. In TCRdb, the public reads were trimmed at Q25 with fastp and aligned with MiXCR, with productive beta chains retained. Every CDR3 protein is listed once, alongside the most common genes and DNA of its rows. These V and J calls derive from TCRdb rather than the authors' analysis. The sample data list hundreds of thousands of distinct CDR3 sequences, and 15% to 20% of these were observed just once. The ten largest clones add up to about 0.9% of the sample.

CDR1 and CDR2 (MDHEN, SYDVKM) derive from the germline V gene. V is trimmed back by 6 bases and J by 6 bases, and the junction contains 16 bases that no gene match accounts for. The CDR3, from cysteine to phenylalanine, totals 18 residues. Only CDR3 DNA is held: 54 bases, read in frame from base 1. Naive CD8 T cell libraries were made from about 20,000 to 1,000,000 sorted cells using 10%, 30% or 50% of purified RNA. Naive CD8 T cells were FACS-sorted as CD8+CD4-CCR7+CD45RA+ on a BD FACSAria II into RLT Plus buffer. To test detection sensitivity, Jurkat RNA equal to ten TCR copies was added to samples of about 20,000-1,000,000 naive CD8 T cells. Enrichment of CD8 T cells was performed with RosetteSep CD8+ T Cell Enrichment Cocktail and Ficoll-Paque, after which ACK red cell lysis was carried out. The data originate from a study of molecular identifiers for immune sequencing clone quantification (dated by TCRdb to the late 2010s). At the level of the whole study: For a replicate experiment, RNA from 20,000 or 100,000 naive CD8 T cells was divided into five aliquots, and four of the five aliquots were sequenced. This methods study benchmarked molecular-identifier clustering-based TCR repertoire sequencing (MIDCIRS) and TCR RNA copy counting, using CD8 T cells to do so.

Points the paper makes about the study in general: Spiked-in Jurkat TCR RNA equal to a single cell's worth was reported to be detectable even within 1,100,000 naive CD8 T cells. When barcode sub-clustering was not used, chimeric consensus sequences inflated TCR diversity, with chimeras reaching as high as 47%. Modeling estimated 2.5 to 3 recovered TCR RNA copies per cell, compared with about ten by digital PCR, which implies 30% to 35% capture efficiency. The naive libraries included spiked-in Jurkat TCR RNA (10 copies' worth), and this Jurkat TCR RNA is not part of the donor repertoire. The sizes of highly expanded clones could end up underestimated when identical TCR molecules share a barcode. In CMV-specific effector cells, clones with more than 20 RNA copies accounted for over 97% of molecules, whereas in naive cells such clones accounted for under 1%.

Sequenced input: naive CD8+ T cells from blood, with Jurkat cell RNA spiked in. Reading the label with the study, this specimen's cell subset or site is: FACS-sorted CD8+CD4-CCR7+CD45RA+ naive T cells. The chain employs TRBV28 and TRBJ2-3; TRBD1 lines up with 12 middle nucleotides. This sequence originates from a human donor in good health. Some libraries in this study had Jurkat cell RNA spiked in. The nucleotide sequence reads as follows: TGTGCCAGCAGCCAGGACCCCGGGACAGGGGGCGCGGGGGATACGCAGTATTTT. The resulting protein is CASSQDPGTGGAGDTQYF.